Below, 17 T cell receptor beta chains from the same sample are listed, as sequenced in a study of OX40 agonist ivuxolimab in advanced cancers. Profiling relied on immunoSEQ multiplex PCR, and the TCRdb table lists in-frame clones only, not all of them. In the table there are about 60,000 clones, around four fifths of which are singletons. The source was CD4+ or CD8+ T cells sorted from blood, collected in a trial of the OX40 agonist ivuxolimab. These receptors came from an adult with an advanced solid tumor such as melanoma, head and neck, liver or kidney cancer.

The chain carries TRBV30 and TRBJ1-5, with D unclear. Germline values: CDR1 GTSNPN, CDR2 SVGIG (reference sequence). V was trimmed by 3 bases and J by 7 bases, leaving 16 bases between them. The CDR3 contains 14 residues. Here the CDR3 DNA reads TGTGCCTGGAGCATCGTGGGTCGGCGCCAGCCCCAGCATTTT. This translates into CAWSIVGRRQPQHF.

This clone has just one count. This chain connects TRBV6-1 to TRBJ2-7, with a tentative D call TRBD1 (5 bases). The CDR3 sequence is 12 residues long. Between the trimmed V and J ends, which lost 6 bases and 5 bases, there was a span of 11 bases. Germline assignment: CDR1 MNHNS and CDR2 SASEGT. The CDR3 sequence is CASRGDSNEQYF. The CDR3 DNA follows: TGTGCCAGCAGAGGGGATTCGAACGAGCAGTACTTC.

In DNA, the CDR3 is TGTGCCAGCAGTCCAAAGCGGAGAGGGCAAGAGACCCAGTACTTC. The encoded protein is CASSPKRRGQETQYF. The rearrangement joins TRBV13 to TRBJ2-5; perhaps TRBD2 as D (5 bases). V gave up 6 bases and J gave up 2 bases, with 16 bases separating them. Germline CDR1 is PRHDT and CDR2 is FYEKMQ (reference sequence). This CDR3 region has 15 residues.

The V gene is TRBV6-1, the J gene TRBJ2-2; 11 nucleotides match TRBD2. Germline trimming cut 3 bases from V and 0 bases from J; bases unmatched to any gene: 6. The CDR3 runs 18 residues. Germline V gene lookup returns CDR1 MNHNS and CDR2 SASEGT. This CDR3 is CASSDRLAGFANTGELFF. The CDR3 bases are TGTGCCAGCAGTGATAGACTAGCGGGGTTCGCGAACACCGGGGAGCTGTTTTTT.

The chain carries TRBV5-4 and TRBJ2-7; 12 bases align to TRBD2. J was trimmed by 2 bases and V by 0 bases; bases with no gene match: 3. This CDR3 has 16 residues. In germline, CDR1 is SGHNT, CDR2 YYREEE (reference sequence). In nucleotides, the CDR3 is TGTGCCAGCAGCTTGGGGACTAGCGGGATAGCCTACGAGCAGTACTTC. Translated, it gives CASSLGTSGIAYEQYF.

V is TRBV6-1 and J is TRBJ2-7; D is undetermined. The CDR3 contains 13 residues. Trimming removed 0 bases at V and 3 bases at J, with 6 bases between. Germline V gene sequence: CDR1 MNHNS, CDR2 SASEGT. CDR3 residues: CASSEAGSYEQYF. In DNA form, the CDR3 reads TGTGCCAGCAGTGAAGCGGGCAGCTACGAGCAGTACTTC.

V and J are TRBV19 and TRBJ1-2; D gene ambiguous. Trimming removed 2 bases from V and 2 bases from J, with 0 bases in between. CDR3 length: 11 amino acids. Germline V gives CDR1 LNHDA, CDR2 SQIVND (reference sequence). The CDR3 sequence is CASSINYGYTF. The CDR3 bases are TGTGCCAGTAGTATAAACTATGGCTACACCTTC.

This clone was recorded a few times. The V call is TRBV7-9, the J call TRBJ1-5; D is ambiguous. The CDR3 runs 15 residues. Germline CDR1 and CDR2: SEHNR and FQNEAQ (reference sequence). The V gene lost 0 bases and the J gene lost 5 bases, with 11 bases spanning the gap. CDR3 residues: CASSLAPSWDQPQHF. CDR3 bases: TGTGCCAGCAGCTTAGCCCCCTCTTGGGATCAGCCCCAGCATTTT.

This chain uses TRBV10-2 with TRBJ2-7; D gene uncertain. The CDR3 has 15 amino acids. Germline assignment: CDR1 WSHSY and CDR2 SAAADI. Trimming left V 0 bases short and J 1 base short, with 10 bases between. CDR3 sequence: CASSESPGRSYEQYF. In DNA form, the CDR3 reads TGCGCCAGCAGTGAGTCTCCTGGACGGTCCTACGAGCAGTACTTC.

Here the CDR3 reads CASNFPGLGQAKRNTEAFF. DNA of the CDR3: TGTGCCAGTAATTTTCCCGGCCTGGGACAGGCTAAAAGGAACACTGAAGCTTTCTTT. The rearrangement uses TRBV19 and TRBJ1-1; 8 nucleotides line up with TRBD1. The CDR3 spans 19 residues. V shed 7 bases, J shed 1 base, and the junction held 20 bases outside the gene matches. The germline V gene has CDR1 LNHDA and CDR2 SQIVND (reference sequence).

The chain carries TRBV5-8 and TRBJ2-7; no clear D. This CDR3 spans 13 amino acids. Trimming pared 0 bases from V and 5 bases from J, leaving 9 bases between. Germline V lookup: CDR1 SGHTS, CDR2 YDEGEE. This CDR3 is CASSLVGFHEQYF. The CDR3 DNA reads TGTGCCAGCAGCTTGGTGGGCTTCCACGAGCAGTACTTC. The whole variable domain, remainder taken from reference TRBV5-8 and TRBJ2-7, is EAGVTQSPTHLIKTRGQQATLRCSPISGHTSVYWYQQALGLGLQFLLWYDEGEERNRGNFPPRFSGRQFPNYSSELNVNALELEDSALYLCASSLVGFHEQYFGPGTRLTVT.

The V and J genes are TRBV28 and TRBJ2-2; D assignment may be TRBD1 or TRBD2 (5 bases each). Germline CDR1 reads MDHEN; CDR2 reads SYDVKM. Trimming stripped 2 bases from V and 5 bases from J, with 9 bases between. The CDR3 is 14 amino acids. The CDR3 protein is CASSLGGVTGELFF. CDR3 in DNA: TGTGCCAGCAGTTTAGGGGGAGTTACCGGGGAGCTGTTTTTT.

The chain couples TRBV7-3 to TRBJ2-5; 11 bases match TRBD2. CDR1 and CDR2 (germline): SGHTA, FQGTGA. This CDR3 region has 17 residues. Trimming took 1 base from V and 5 from J; bases not matched to a gene: 9. The CDR3 DNA is TGTGCCAGCAGCTTAAATCCTAGCGGGAGGTACGGGGAGACCCAGTACTTC. Encoded protein: CASSLNPSGRYGETQYF.

The V and J genes are TRBV19 and TRBJ1-2; the D is unclear. Trimming removed 11 bases from V and 1 base from J, with 8 bases in between. From germline, CDR1 is LNHDA and CDR2 SQIVND (reference sequence). The CDR3 is made up of 11 amino acids. The CDR3 loop reads CAVLNNYGYTF. CDR3 in DNA: TGTGCCGTCTTGAATAACTATGGCTACACCTTC.

J is TRBJ2-6 and V is TRBV18; maybe TRBD2 (6 bases). V lost 0 bases and J lost 2, with 8 bases in between. Germline V CDR1 and CDR2: KGHSH, LQKENI. The CDR3 has 16 amino acids. The CDR3 region is CASSPPTGAGANVLTF. The CDR3 DNA follows: TGTGCCAGCTCACCACCCACGGGAGCTGGGGCCAACGTCCTGACTTTC.

The gene calls are TRBV7-6 and TRBJ2-3; 8 bases fit TRBD1. Germline CDR1 SGHVS, CDR2 FNYEAQ. V gave up 3 bases and J gave up 6 bases; unmatched junction bases: 5. CDR3 length equals 14 residues. DNA of the CDR3: TGTGCCAGCAGCTTGGACAGGGTTGGGGATACGCAGTATTTT. It encodes CASSLDRVGDTQYF.

The chain combines TRBV2 with TRBJ2-7; 9 bases map to TRBD1. Losses at the gene ends were 4 bases for V and 1 base for J; bases not matched to a gene: 5. This CDR3 has 15 residues. Germline V lookup: CDR1 SNHLY, CDR2 FYNNEI. The CDR3 loop is CASSVTGGLSYEQYF. CDR3 nucleotides: TGTGCCAGCAGTGTCACAGGGGGCCTGTCCTACGAGCAGTACTTC. The full variable domain, completed using reference TRBV2 and TRBJ2-7, is EPEVTQTPSHQVTQMGQEVILRCVPISNHLYFYWYRQILGQKVEFLVSFYNNEISEKSEIFDDQFSVERPDGSNFTLKIRSTKLEDSAMYFCASSVTGGLSYEQYFGPGTRLTVT.